This TCR beta chain emerged from a study of blood T cell repertoires in COVID-19. Under the authors' procedure: How many nucleated cells were present was estimated from reference gene primer amplification. Assay: immunoSEQ multiplex PCR; the TCRdb copy retains only in-frame clones and omits some. That table gives V, J and clone size, and the DNA gave D and trimming. Seen here are some 40,000 clones, 80% to 90% observed once, and the top ten hold approximately 9.5%. V lost 5 bases, J lost 5 bases, and 12 bases stayed unmatched. The CDR3 sequence is 16 residues long. Germline V gene data show CDR1 as MDHEN and CDR2 as SYDVKM.

Sequencing was done on a sample of peripheral blood. The J gene is TRBJ2-3, the V gene TRBV28; 8 bases fit TRBD2. The TCR sequence derives from a human donor in a cohort sampled during active COVID-19. Here the CDR3 reads CASSAPGSGMRDTQYF. The DNA of the CDR3 is TGTGCCAGCAGTGCCCCCGGTAGCGGGATGAGAGATACGCAGTATTTT. The full variable domain, in which reference TRBV28 and TRBJ2-3 provide the parts outside the CDR3, is DVKVTQSSRYLVKRTGEKVFLECVQDMDHENMFWYRQDPGLGLRLIYFSYDVKMKEKGDIPEGYSVSREKKERFSLILESASTNQTSMYLCASSAPGSGMRDTQYFGPGTRLTVL.